The clone carrying this TCR beta chain appeared many times. Its antigen is undetermined. These data belong to a study of T cells in Graves' hyperthyroidism and ophthalmopathy. Study-level points and caveats: Ophthalmopathy was predicted by the model a median of about 6.7 months ahead of onset.

Trimming removed 4 bases at V and 3 bases at J, with 9 bases between. The germline gives CDR1 MNHEY, CDR2 SMNVEV (reference sequence). The CDR3 contains 13 residues. Researchers took RNA transcripts and amplified the TCR beta CDR3 regions from them. In the first-round RT-PCR of the TCR CDR3, the HTBI primer set was used. TCRdb re-called the multiplex PCR reads with MiXCR, one entry per CDR3 protein. Seen here are approximately 500,000 distinct CDR3 sequences, roughly 50% observed once, and the top ten hold around 7.7%. The rearrangement uses TRBV27 and TRBJ1-2; D gene ambiguous. The receptor comes from a woman aged 18 to 35 with Graves' hyperthyroidism. The sample consisted of peripheral blood or thyroid tissue (not recorded which). In nucleotides, the CDR3 is TGTGCCAGCAGTTCCTACAGATACTATGGCTACACCTTC. This codes for CASSSYRYYGYTF.